The rows below give T cell receptor beta chains drawn from one sample of a study of response to subunit inactivated influenza vaccine. Via MiXCR, TCRdb re-called the RT-PCR reads, giving one row per CDR3 protein. The sample has about half a million distinct CDR3 sequences; approximately 24% are singletons. The source was CD4+ T cells sorted from PBMCs, collected roughly 5 days after vaccination. All receptors come from a middle-aged man who received an inactivated influenza vaccine. Both conserved end residues are part of each CDR3. Fields, in order: V gene, CDR3 length, D gene, clone size, J gene, CDR3 protein, CDR3 DNA. D genes are given only for firm matches. Clone size is given for some rows only: seen once, a few or many times, or a class if the clone is expanded.

TRBV29-1	14	TRBD1	many	TRBJ2-2	CSVTPGTDTGELFF	TGCAGCGTTACACCCGGGACAGACACCGGGGAGCTGTTTTTT
TRBV20-1	13	.	.	TRBJ2-1	CSAGWGVRNEQFF	TGCAGTGCTGGTTGGGGAGTCAGAAATGAGCAGTTCTTC
TRBV11-2	18	.	.	TRBJ2-6	CASSLVAPLSSGANVLTF	TGTGCCAGCAGCTTAGTGGCGCCCTTGAGCTCTGGGGCCAACGTCCTGACTTTC
TRBV12-3/TRBV12-4	14	TRBD1	many	TRBJ2-7	CASSSRDRNYEQYF	TGTGCCAGCAGTTCAAGGGACAGGAACTACGAGCAGTACTTC
TRBV4-2	19	TRBD1	few	TRBJ2-7	CASSLLGQGTDDKVYEQYF	TGTGCCAGCAGCCTTTTGGGACAGGGGACAGATGACAAAGTCTACGAGCAGTACTTC
TRBV11-2	16	TRBD1	.	TRBJ1-1	CASSTSRTGGNTEAFF	TGTGCCAGCAGCACCTCCCGGACAGGGGGCAACACTGAAGCTTTCTTT
TRBV12-3/TRBV12-4	15	.	.	TRBJ2-2	CASSLPRLIGGELFF	TGTGCCAGCAGTTTGCCTAGACTCATCGGCGGGGAGCTGTTTTTT
TRBV5-5	17	.	.	TRBJ2-1	CASRNRLTSSNYNEQFF	TGTGCCAGCAGAAACCGGCTAACCAGTTCTAACTACAATGAGCAGTTCTTC
TRBV11-3	21	TRBD2	few	TRBJ2-3	CASSSPHRVLAGNRYSYTQYF	TGTGCCAGCAGCTCGCCCCATAGGGTCCTAGCGGGAAACCGGTACAGCTATACGCAGTATTTT
TRBV6-1	14	.	.	TRBJ2-2	CASSSGRSTGELFF	TGTGCCAGCAGCAGCGGGCGGTCCACCGGGGAGCTGTTTTTT
TRBV27	15	TRBD2	.	TRBJ2-1	CASSFGGGPANEQFF	TGTGCCAGCAGTTTTGGGGGAGGGCCCGCGAATGAGCAGTTCTTC
TRBV20-1	14	.	.	TRBJ2-1	CSARGGGGAGEQFF	TGCAGTGCTAGAGGGGGAGGGGGAGCAGGTGAGCAGTTCTTC
TRBV12-3/TRBV12-4	15	.	few	TRBJ2-3	CASSLLGLSTDTQYF	TGTGCCAGCAGTCTCCTAGGGCTGAGCACAGATACGCAGTATTTT
TRBV29-1	14	TRBD1	few	TRBJ2-3	CSVVDRGRMGTQYF	TGCAGCGTTGTGGACAGGGGGCGGATGGGTACGCAGTATTTT
TRBV20-1	11	.	.	TRBJ2-7	CSASLEYEQYF	TGCAGTGCTAGTTTGGAGTACGAGCAGTACTTC
TRBV20-1	17	.	.	TRBJ1-2	CSARPSTLRQNPYGYTF	TGCAGTGCTAGGCCTTCAACCCTTAGACAGAATCCCTATGGCTACACCTTC
TRBV7-9	14	.	.	TRBJ2-1	CASSLDLSASEQFF	TGTGCCAGCAGCTTAGATTTGTCCGCGTCTGAGCAGTTCTTC
TRBV7-2	14	.	.	TRBJ2-7	CASIKTGQTYEQYF	TGTGCCAGCATCAAAACTGGACAGACCTACGAGCAGTACTTC
TRBV27	15	TRBD2	.	TRBJ2-2	CASSEGLGIAGELFF	TGTGCCAGCAGTGAGGGACTAGGAATAGCCGGGGAGCTGTTTTTT
TRBV24-1	17	TRBD2	.	TRBJ2-5	CATSDGLLAGAQETQYF	TGTGCCACCAGTGACGGGCTACTAGCGGGCGCTCAAGAGACCCAGTACTTC
TRBV5-6	17	.	few	TRBJ2-1	CASSLSSVESSYNEQFF	TGTGCCAGCAGCTTGAGTTCGGTCGAGAGCTCCTACAATGAGCAGTTCTTC
TRBV25-1	12	.	.	TRBJ1-5	CASSNTDQPQHF	TGTGCCAGCAGTAACACCGATCAGCCCCAGCATTTT
TRBV5-1	13	.	.	TRBJ1-1	CASSMKGNTEAFF	TGCGCCAGCAGCATGAAGGGAAACACTGAAGCTTTCTTT
TRBV12-3/TRBV12-4	14	.	few	TRBJ2-1	CASSLVVKGKEQFF	TGTGCCAGCAGTTTAGTCGTTAAGGGTAAGGAGCAGTTCTTC